This TCR beta chain appears in the sequencing data of a study of CD8+ T cells in alopecia areata. This clone was seen only a few times. The antigen is undetermined. cDNA serving as the sequencing template came from extracted, reverse transcribed RNA. Data came from immunoSEQ multiplex PCR; TCRdb stores just in-frame clones and leaves some out. The table includes 90,000 to 150,000 clones, more than 40% detected once. This CDR3 has 14 residues. The germline V and J ends were trimmed by 2 bases and 1 base, with 11 bases remaining between them. Germline V gene sequence: CDR1 GTSNPN, CDR2 SVGIG (reference sequence). Study findings and constraints: TCRs were shared less clearly across patients than in mice, possibly for HLA-related reasons. Alopecia totalis/universalis scalp especially showed more expanded CD8+ clones than normal scalp.

Treatment denoted: oral pan-JAK inhibitor, 5-10 mg twice daily. The sequence derives from a human donor with alopecia areata. Sequenced here: CD4+ T cells sorted from blood, sampled at week 4, from a patient treated with tofacitinib. This chain uses TRBV30 with TRBJ1-2, with no clear D. CDR3 coding DNA: TGTGCCTGGAGTTCTGGCAACCGTAACTATGGCTACACCTTC. This codes for CAWSSGNRNYGYTF.